Listed below are T cell receptor beta chains from one sample, sequenced in a study of Ad26.COV2.S vaccination and SARS-CoV-2 variants. The protocol was immunoSEQ multiplex PCR, while the TCRdb copy is restricted to in-frame clones and leaves out a portion. Of about 280,000 clones listed, 70% to 90% were seen once; the top ten hold roughly 3.5%. The sequencing used peripheral blood, collected in a trial of Ad26.COV2.S vaccine versus placebo. The receptor source for this set is a person between 18 and 65 years old who received the Ad26.COV2.S COVID-19 vaccine or a placebo. Both conserved end residues are part of each CDR3. The D gene is left open where the match is weak. Clone size is not always given. Where it is, it says once, few, many or a class for expanded clones.

CDR3 protein,CDR3 DNA,V gene,D gene,J gene,clone size
CASSQPGTYGYTF,TGCGCCAGCAGCCAGCCAGGGACCTATGGCTACACCTTC,TRBV4-1,-,TRBJ1-2,-
CASSHPPQGAKDGYTF,TGCGCCAGCAGCCACCCGCCCCAGGGGGCGAAGGATGGCTACACCTTC,TRBV4-1,TRBD1,TRBJ1-2,-
CASTISAASGGVAQYF,TGTGCCAGCACTATTTCAGCCGCTAGCGGCGGGGTGGCGCAGTATTTT,TRBV7-2,TRBD2,TRBJ2-3,once
CASSLAFNLWTSQETQYF,TGCGCCAGCAGCTTGGCCTTTAATCTCTGGACATCCCAAGAGACCCAGTACTTC,TRBV5-1,-,TRBJ2-5,-
CASSSPGQGAVSPLHF,TGTGCCAGCAGTTCTCCGGGACAGGGGGCGGTTTCACCCCTCCACTTT,TRBV6-2/TRBV6-3,TRBD1,TRBJ1-6,-
CASSTQEIYNEQFF,TGTGCCAGTAGTACGCAGGAGATTTACAATGAGCAGTTCTTC,TRBV19,-,TRBJ2-1,once
CSASVSSYEQYF,TGCAGTGCTAGTGTCAGTTCCTACGAGCAGTACTTC,TRBV20-1,-,TRBJ2-7,-
CASSLESGGGNQPQHF,TGTGCCAGCAGCTTAGAGTCCGGTGGGGGCAATCAGCCCCAGCATTTT,TRBV7-2,-,TRBJ1-5,-
CASSLQRETQYF,TGTGCCAGCAGCCTACAGCGAGAGACCCAGTACTTC,TRBV14,-,TRBJ2-5,-
CASSVGTSALEQYF,TGCGCCAGCAGCGTCGGGACTAGCGCCCTCGAGCAGTACTTC,TRBV5-1,TRBD2,TRBJ2-7,-
CASSLSGGAIIQYF,TGTGCCAGCAGCCTTAGCGGGGGGGCAATCATTCAGTACTTC,TRBV7-2,TRBD2,TRBJ2-4,-
CASSARTGNSNQPQHF,TGTGCCAGTAGTGCCAGAACAGGGAATAGCAATCAGCCCCAGCATTTT,TRBV19,-,TRBJ1-5,-
CATPAVPSGQETQYF,TGTGCCACCCCTGCCGTGCCTAGCGGACAAGAGACCCAGTACTTC,TRBV2,TRBD2,TRBJ2-5,-
CACRTGSTEAFF,TGTGCCTGCCGAACAGGGAGTACTGAAGCTTTCTTT,TRBV30,-,TRBJ1-1,-
CASSHGEVQYF,TGCGCCAGCAGCCATGGGGAGGTTCAGTACTTC,TRBV4-3,-,TRBJ2-4,-
CASSPRLRNEQFF,TGTGCCAGCAGCCCGAGATTACGGAATGAGCAGTTCTTC,TRBV3-1/TRBV3-2,-,TRBJ2-1,-
CASSLRDRNSPLHF,TGTGCCAGCAGTTTACGGGACAGGAATTCACCCCTCCACTTT,TRBV27,TRBD1,TRBJ1-6,few
CASSLERSRVGTEAFF,TGTGCCAGCAGCTTAGAGAGGTCCCGGGTAGGCACTGAAGCTTTCTTT,TRBV7-2,-,TRBJ1-1,-
CASSRLAGSGELFF,TGTGCCAGCAGCCGACTAGCGGGAAGCGGGGAGCTGTTTTTT,TRBV6-4,TRBD2,TRBJ2-2,-
CASRTGLAGLYNEQFF,TGTGCCAGCAGGACCGGACTAGCGGGACTCTACAATGAGCAGTTCTTC,TRBV5-4,TRBD2,TRBJ2-1,-
CASSESQPPRETQYF,TGTGCCAGCAGTGAAAGTCAGCCCCCCAGGGAGACCCAGTACTTC,TRBV2,-,TRBJ2-5,-
CASSLLSTGVAEAFF,TGTGCCAGCAGCTTATTAAGTACGGGGGTCGCTGAAGCTTTCTTT,TRBV7-9,-,TRBJ1-1,-
CASSEAGLASQTQYF,TGTGCCAGCAGTGAAGCGGGGCTAGCATCGCAGACCCAGTACTTC,TRBV2,-,TRBJ2-5,-
CASSLDTANNEQFF,TGCGCCAGCAGCTTGGATACAGCTAACAATGAGCAGTTCTTC,TRBV5-1,-,TRBJ2-1,-
CASSSGPSTQHF,TGTGCCAGCAGTTCCGGTCCGTCAACCCAGCATTTT,TRBV5-6,-,TRBJ1-5,-
CATSSGTQETQYF,TGTGCCACCAGCAGCGGGACACAAGAGACCCAGTACTTC,TRBV15,-,TRBJ2-5,-
CASSPRTFRNSPLHF,TGTGCCAGTAGTCCTAGGACCTTCCGGAATTCACCCCTCCACTTT,TRBV19,-,TRBJ1-6,-
CASGGTVSYEQYF,TGTGCCAGCGGGGGGACAGTATCCTACGAGCAGTACTTC,TRBV3-1/TRBV3-2,-,TRBJ2-7,-
CASTRQQETQYF,TGTGCCAGCACCCGACAGCAAGAGACCCAGTACTTC,TRBV7-9,-,TRBJ2-5,-
CATSRGYNEQFF,TGTGCCACCAGCAGAGGATACAATGAGCAGTTCTTC,TRBV15,-,TRBJ2-1,-
CASSGGGGTDTQYF,TGTGCCAGCAGTGGTGGAGGGGGCACAGATACGCAGTATTTT,TRBV2,-,TRBJ2-3,-
CASSSNTGELFF,TGCGCCAGCAGCTCCAACACCGGGGAGCTGTTTTTT,TRBV5-1,-,TRBJ2-2,-
CASVLAGGNEQFF,TGTGCCAGCGTGTTAGCGGGGGGGAATGAGCAGTTCTTC,TRBV6-5,TRBD2,TRBJ2-1,-
CASSLSNLATDTQYF,TGCGCCAGCAGCTTGTCCAACTTGGCAACAGATACGCAGTATTTT,TRBV5-1,-,TRBJ2-3,-
CASSQGLSSTGELFF,TGTGCCAGCAGCCAGGGACTTTCGAGCACCGGGGAGCTGTTTTTT,TRBV7-3,-,TRBJ2-2,-
CASSIARQAFRNQETQYF,TGTGCCAGTAGTATAGCTCGCCAGGCTTTCAGAAACCAAGAGACCCAGTACTTC,TRBV19,-,TRBJ2-5,-
CASSGLAGGRTQYF,TGTGCCAGCAGTGGGCTAGCGGGCGGGAGGACCCAGTACTTC,TRBV2,TRBD2,TRBJ2-5,-
CASRDSSRQPQHF,TGTGCCAGCCGAGACAGTTCACGGCAGCCCCAGCATTTT,TRBV19,-,TRBJ1-5,-
CSASLGYEQYF,TGCAGTGCTAGTCTCGGCTACGAGCAGTACTTC,TRBV20-1,-,TRBJ2-7,-